These 8 T cell receptor beta chains came from one sample sequenced in a study of tumor-infiltrating lymphocytes in primary liver carcinoma. Starting material of 500 to 600 ng total RNA yielded TCR beta cDNA via a constant-region primer. Library construction for TCR beta comprised three nested multiplex PCR rounds performed with slightly modified ARM-PCR. TRBV1-TRBV30 forward primers paired with a C-beta reverse primer drove the first two PCR rounds, around 9 cycles each. TCRdb fed the multiplex PCR reads into MiXCR, producing one record per CDR3 protein. The sample shows about 190,000 distinct CDR3 sequences, about 85% of them seen only once. The source material, 20-30 mg of unsorted bulk tissue, was used to co-extract RNA and DNA. Sequenced: tumor tissue from primary liver carcinoma. The receptors derive from a man in his forties with primary liver carcinoma and hepatitis B virus infection.

For this clonotype: A much larger clone sits a single nucleotide away, making a read error possible. Without the conserved terminal phenylalanine or tryptophan, this CDR3 likely stems from a read error. This chain links TRBV30 with TRBJ2-7; TRBD2 agrees at 12 bases. The ends lost 5 bases at V and 4 bases at J; junction bases unmatched: 6. Per the germline V gene, CDR1 is GTSNPN and CDR2 is SVGIG (reference sequence). The CDR3 length is 14 residues. CDR3 nucleotide sequence: TGTGCCTGGGGAGGGACTAGCGGGTATTACGAGCAGTACTCC. Translated: CAWGGTSGYYEQYS.

For this clonotype: Sequence at one end of the junction differs from germline and may be a read error. The J gene is TRBJ2-2, the V gene TRBV11-1, with D perhaps matching TRBD1 (6 bases). Germline values: CDR1 SGHAT, CDR2 FQDESV (reference sequence). This CDR3 is built from 13 residues. CDR3 nucleotide sequence: TGTGACAACACCTTTTGGGACACCGCGGAGCTGTTTTTT. It specifies CDNTFWDTAELFF.

A note on this clonotype: Germline and junction disagree at one end, which may indicate a read error. The V gene is TRBV12-3 or TRBV12-4, the J gene TRBJ2-7; D may be TRBD1 (5 bases). This CDR3 has 13 residues. The CDR3 DNA is TGTACCAGTAACACGTGGGGCGCCTACGAGCAGTACTTC. This codes for CTSNTWGAYEQYF.

This clonotype was seen a few times. Compared with germline, one end of the junction differs, possibly owing to a read error. The V gene is TRBV11-2, the J gene TRBJ2-7, with unresolved D. This CDR3 comprises 13 residues. Germline lookup yields CDR1 SGHAT and CDR2 FQNNGV. The CDR3 is CASSSRSVYEQYF. In DNA form, the CDR3 reads TGTGCCAGCAGCTCACGGAGTGTCTACGAGCAGTATTTC.

Note on this clonotype: Sequence at one end of the junction differs from germline and may be a read error. The chain links TRBV11-1 to TRBJ2-2; TRBD1 aligns across 7 bases. Germline V gene sequence: CDR1 SGHAT, CDR2 FQDESV (reference sequence). There are 15 residues in the CDR3. The CDR3, as DNA: TGTGCCAGCAGCATGGGACAGATTAACACCGGGAAGCTGTTTTTT. It encodes CASSMGQINTGKLFF.

This chain uses TRBV6-1 with TRBJ2-1; a weak D match, TRBD1 (6 bases). The CDR3 consists of 13 residues. Trimming removed 2 bases from V and 9 bases from J, with 11 bases in between. Per germline, CDR1 MNHNS and CDR2 SASEGT. The chain's CDR3 is CASSERQVGEQFF. The CDR3 DNA follows: TGTGCCAGCAGTGAACGACAGGTGGGTGAGCAGTTCTTC.

The rearrangement links TRBV29-1 to TRBJ2-5, with 7 bases that match TRBD1. The CDR3 consists of 15 residues. Trimming took 6 bases from V and 5 from J; bases not matched to a gene: 15. Germline assignment: CDR1 SQVTM and CDR2 ANQGSEA. CDR3 nucleotide sequence: TGCAGCGTCCTAGTCCCGGGACAGAGGATTGAGACCCAGTACTTC. Its translation: CSVLVPGQRIETQYF.

This clonotype was counted many times. The V call is TRBV6-5, the J call TRBJ2-6; D unresolved. Trimming left V 0 bases short and J 2 bases short, with 8 bases between. Germline V gene sequence: CDR1 MNHEY, CDR2 SVGAGI. The CDR3 loop spans 16 amino acids. The CDR3 loop reads CASSYSPTAGANVLTF. Written as DNA, the CDR3 is TGTGCCAGCAGTTACTCCCCAACGGCTGGGGCCAACGTCCTGACTTTC.